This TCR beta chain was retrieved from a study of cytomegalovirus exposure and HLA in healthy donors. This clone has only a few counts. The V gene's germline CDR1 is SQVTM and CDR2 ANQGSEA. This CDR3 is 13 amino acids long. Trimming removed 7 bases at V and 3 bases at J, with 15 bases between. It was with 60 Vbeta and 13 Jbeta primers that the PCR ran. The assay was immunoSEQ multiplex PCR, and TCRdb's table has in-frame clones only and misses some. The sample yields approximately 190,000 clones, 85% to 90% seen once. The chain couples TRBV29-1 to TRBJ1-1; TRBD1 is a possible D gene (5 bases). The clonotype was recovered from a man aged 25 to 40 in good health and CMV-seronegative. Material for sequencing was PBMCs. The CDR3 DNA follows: TGCAGCGCAGGAGGTTGGGGGGACACTGAAGCTTTCTTT. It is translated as CSAGGWGDTEAFF.